Many counts were recorded for the clone carrying this T cell receptor (beta chain). The antigen is not known. These data belong to a study of spatial heterogeneity in lung cancer. About the study: Samples came from roughly 75 TRACERx patients with untreated early-stage lung cancer. Where present, follow-up PBMC were sequenced a median of roughly two years after resection.

The CDR3 extends over 13 amino acids. Germline V gene sequence: CDR1 SQVTM, CDR2 ANQGSEA. Trimming cost V 4 bases and J 3 bases, with 10 bases left between them. Time point given: blood at routine non-recurrence follow-up after resection. Whole RNA came from tumor, nontumor lung or frozen PBMC and was sequenced without being sorted. General study results and limits: Blood contained ubiquitous expanded tumor TCRs more at resection than at follow-up.

A single record per CDR3 protein comes from TCRdb applying MiXCR to the 5' RACE reads. This table has about 36,000 distinct CDR3 sequences, 6.5% to 9.5% appearing once. This receptor was taken from a male donor with early-stage non-small cell lung cancer. The chain links TRBV29-1 to TRBJ1-5; possible D gene TRBD1, 5 bases. The sample in question was PBMCs, obtained at follow-up. The CDR3 DNA is TGCAGCGTTGTGGGGGGGATCAATCAGCCCCAGCATTTT. Its translation is CSVVGGINQPQHF.